Listed here are 20 T cell receptor beta chains from one sample, sequenced in a study of radiotherapy plus CTLA-4 blockade in lung cancer. TCRdb's copy holds only in-frame clones and misses some; the assay was immunoSEQ multiplex PCR. The sample includes approximately 97,000 clones, 83% of them seen just once. The specimen was peripheral blood, collected from a patient treated with radiotherapy plus ipilimumab. These TCRs come from a human donor with non-small cell lung cancer who had stable disease on radiotherapy plus ipilimumab.

The genes are TRBV28 and TRBJ2-7; 9 positions match TRBD2. The V gene's germline CDR1 is MDHEN and CDR2 SYDVKM. The ends lost 7 bases at V and 3 bases at J; junction bases unmatched: 4. This CDR3 comprises 13 residues. CDR3 loop: CASTSGTLYEQYF. CDR3 DNA: TGTGCCAGCACTAGCGGGACACTCTACGAGCAGTACTTC. The complete variable domain, with remaining parts taken from reference TRBV28 and TRBJ2-7, reads DVKVTQSSRYLVKRTGEKVFLECVQDMDHENMFWYRQDPGLGLRLIYFSYDVKMKEKGDIPEGYSVSREKKERFSLILESASTNQTSMYLCASTSGTLYEQYFGPGTRLTVT.

The V gene is TRBV5-1, the J gene TRBJ2-3; TRBD2 agrees at 8 bases. Per the germline V gene, CDR1 is SGHRS and CDR2 is YFSETQ. The J segment lost 1 base and the V segment lost 4 bases, leaving 5 bases of the junction unmatched. The CDR3 extends over 15 amino acids. The CDR3 reads CASSLKTSGTDTQYF. The CDR3 DNA reads TGCGCCAGCAGCCTAAAGACTAGCGGCACAGATACGCAGTATTTT.

The chain combines TRBV11-2 with TRBJ1-2, with D possibly being TRBD1 (5 bases). Germline-derived CDR1 and CDR2 are SGHAT and FQNNGV. The CDR3 length is 14 residues. V lost 5 bases, J lost 4 bases, and 14 bases lay in between. The CDR3 spells CASSPRQSGYGYTF. CDR3 nucleotide sequence: TGTGCCAGCAGCCCGCGACAGAGCGGCTATGGCTACACCTTC.

V gene TRBV9 combines with J gene TRBJ2-5, with 12 bases aligning to TRBD1. This CDR3 has 16 amino acids. Germline V gene lookup returns CDR1 SGDLS and CDR2 YYNGEE. V trimming: 4 bases; J trimming: 4 bases; junction bases outside the gene matches: 8. CDR3 sequence (DNA): TGTGCCAGCAGCCCAGGTCCGGGACAGGGGGCAGAGACCCAGTACTTC. Protein sequence: CASSPGPGQGAETQYF. Variable domain in full (rest from reference TRBV9 and TRBJ2-5): DSGVTQTPKHLITATGQRVTLRCSPRSGDLSVYWYQQSLDQGLQFLIQYYNGEERAKGNILERFSAQQFPDLHSELNLSSLELGDSALYFCASSPGPGQGAETQYFGPGTRLLVL.

This clone has a handful of counts. This sequence joins TRBV19 and TRBJ2-6; D may be TRBD1 (5 bases). The germline gives CDR1 LNHDA, CDR2 SQIVND (reference sequence). Between the trimmed V and J ends, which lost 5 bases and 0 bases, there was a span of 11 bases. The CDR3 runs 16 residues. This CDR3 is CASSAVGASGANVLTF. The DNA for the CDR3 is TGTGCCAGTAGTGCCGTTGGGGCCTCTGGGGCCAACGTCCTGACTTTC.

The rearrangement links TRBV6-1 to TRBJ2-5; D might be TRBD1 (6 bases). The end of the DNA aligns better with TRBJ2-7, so the J call may be wrong. CDR3 length equals 13 residues. Germline V gene sequence: CDR1 MNHNS, CDR2 SASEGT. The CDR3 region is CASSSQGPYEQYF. CDR3 in DNA: TGTGCCAGCAGTTCACAGGGCCCCTACGAGCAGTACTTC.

The chain uses TRBV2 and TRBJ1-1; TRBD1 is a possible D gene (5 bases). The CDR3 sequence is 15 residues long. Germline CDR1 is SNHLY and CDR2 is FYNNEI. V was pared by 4 bases and J by 1 base, with 13 bases between. In nucleotides, the CDR3 is TGTGCCAGCAGTGGCCTACCTGACAGGAACACTGAAGCTTTCTTT. Its translation is CASSGLPDRNTEAFF.

The V gene is TRBV6-4, the J gene TRBJ1-4; 7 nucleotides match TRBD1. The V gene end was trimmed by 8 bases and the J gene end by 7 bases; junction bases not matched to a gene: 7. The CDR3 contains 13 residues. CDR1 MRHNA and CDR2 SNTAGT come from the germline V gene. The CDR3 DNA reads as TGTGCCAGCCGGTCAGGGGGAGGTGAAAAACTGTTTTTT. Its protein product is CASRSGGGEKLFF.

This clone was observed a single time. The chain links TRBV21-1 to TRBJ1-5; the table's D call TRBD1 went unverified against the DNA. TRBV21-1 is shown as a pseudogene. This CDR3 spans 15 amino acids. CDR3 bases: TGTGCCAGCAGCAAATCTAACAGGGACAATCAGCCCCAGCATTTT. This gives the protein CASSKSNRDNQPQHF.

The chain's CDR3 is CASSPGLAEDEQFF. As DNA, the CDR3 is TGTGCCAGCAGCCCAGGACTAGCCGAGGATGAGCAGTTCTTC. The rearrangement joins TRBV11-1 to TRBJ2-1; TRBD2 matches at 8 bases. V was pared by 5 bases and J by 8 bases, with 8 bases of the junction left unmatched. Germline CDR1 is SGHAT and CDR2 is FQDESV (reference sequence). The CDR3 has 14 amino acids.

V usage is TRBV7-8 and J usage is TRBJ2-2; the D gene is possibly TRBD1 (6 bases). V lost 5 bases, J lost 0 bases, and 10 bases lay in between. This CDR3 is 15 amino acids long. Germline assignment: CDR1 SGHVS and CDR2 FQNEAQ. In nucleotides, the CDR3 is TGTGCCAGCAGCGTAGGGACAACGAACACCGGGGAGCTGTTTTTT. It is translated as CASSVGTTNTGELFF.

The J gene is TRBJ2-7, the V gene TRBV27, with D unresolved. This CDR3 is built from 11 residues. Germline values: CDR1 MNHEY, CDR2 SMNVEV (reference sequence). Trimming removed 6 bases from V and 4 bases from J, with 7 bases in between. The CDR3 here is CASRADYEQYF. The DNA of the CDR3 is TGTGCCAGCAGAGCAGATTACGAGCAGTACTTC.

J is TRBJ1-2 and V is TRBV27, with no clear D. Germline V gene sequence: CDR1 MNHEY, CDR2 SMNVEV (reference sequence). Trimming took off 8 bases at V and 3 bases at J, with 13 bases between the two ends. This CDR3 region has 13 residues. As DNA, the CDR3 is TGTGCCAGCCCGGACGGCAAGGACTATGGCTACACCTTC. This codes for CASPDGKDYGYTF.

This chain uses TRBV30 with TRBJ2-7; no clear D gene. Trimming stripped 2 bases from V and 1 base from J, with 6 bases between. The germline gives CDR1 GTSNPN, CDR2 SVGIG (reference sequence). CDR3 length equals 12 residues. DNA for the CDR3: TGTGCCTGGAGTTCAGTTTCCTACGAGCAGTACTTC. Translated: CAWSSVSYEQYF.

J is TRBJ2-7 and V is TRBV5-5; tentative D call: TRBD2 (6 bases). Trimming removed 4 bases at V and 6 bases at J, with 20 bases between. The CDR3 spans 15 residues. Germline lookup yields CDR1 SGHKS and CDR2 YYEKEE (reference sequence). The DNA for the CDR3 is TGTGCCAGCAGCGCGGAGGGCCGTAGAGTTGGCGAGCAGTACTTC. It translates to CASSAEGRRVGEQYF.

This rearrangement joins TRBV6-5 to TRBJ1-2; tentatively, D is TRBD1 (5 bases). Trimming pared 5 bases from V and 3 bases from J, leaving 16 bases between. This CDR3 is built from 15 residues. Looked up from germline, CDR1 is MNHEY and CDR2 is SVGAGI. The chain's CDR3 is CASSAWTRPHYGYTF. CDR3 in DNA: TGTGCCAGCAGTGCCTGGACAAGACCCCACTATGGCTACACCTTC.

V usage is TRBV19 and J usage is TRBJ2-1; 9 positions agree with TRBD2. From germline, CDR1 is LNHDA and CDR2 SQIVND (reference sequence). V lost 8 bases and J lost 7; bases outside the gene matches: 9. The CDR3 consists of 14 residues. CDR3 nucleotide sequence: TGTGCCAGTGGACAGCGGGGGGCGGCGAATGAGCAGTTCTTC. Its protein is CASGQRGAANEQFF. Full variable domain (rest looked up from reference TRBV19 and TRBJ2-1): DGGITQSPKYLFRKEGQNVTLSCEQNLNHDAMYWYRQDPGQGLRLIYYSQIVNDFQKGDIAEGYSVSREKKESFPLTVTSAQKNPTAFYLCASGQRGAANEQFFGPGTRLTVL.

The chain recombines TRBV30 with TRBJ1-2; a possible D gene is TRBD1 (6 bases). Trimming took off 4 bases at V and 5 bases at J, with 8 bases between the two ends. The germline V gene encodes CDR1 GTSNPN and CDR2 SVGIG (reference sequence). The CDR3 totals 11 residues. The CDR3 is CAWTQGYGYTF. The CDR3 coding sequence is TGTGCCTGGACTCAGGGGTATGGCTACACCTTC.

This clone has only a few counts. The chain joins TRBV19 to TRBJ1-1; no reliable D call. CDR3 length: 15 residues. V lost 7 bases to trimming and J lost 0 bases, with 15 bases between them. CDR1 is LNHDA and CDR2 is SQIVND in the germline V gene (reference sequence). The CDR3 sequence is CASTSRTGVNTEAFF. The CDR3 DNA follows: TGTGCCAGTACCAGTCGGACTGGGGTGAACACTGAAGCTTTCTTT.

The chain is built from TRBV18 and TRBJ2-6; 7 bases agree with TRBD1. Per germline, CDR1 KGHSH and CDR2 LQKENI. The CDR3 extends over 18 amino acids. The trim removed 1 base at V and 0 bases at J, leaving 6 bases unmatched. Here the CDR3 reads CASSPQGASPSGANVLTF. CDR3 nucleotide sequence: TGTGCCAGCTCACCACAGGGGGCTTCCCCCTCTGGGGCCAACGTCCTGACTTTC.